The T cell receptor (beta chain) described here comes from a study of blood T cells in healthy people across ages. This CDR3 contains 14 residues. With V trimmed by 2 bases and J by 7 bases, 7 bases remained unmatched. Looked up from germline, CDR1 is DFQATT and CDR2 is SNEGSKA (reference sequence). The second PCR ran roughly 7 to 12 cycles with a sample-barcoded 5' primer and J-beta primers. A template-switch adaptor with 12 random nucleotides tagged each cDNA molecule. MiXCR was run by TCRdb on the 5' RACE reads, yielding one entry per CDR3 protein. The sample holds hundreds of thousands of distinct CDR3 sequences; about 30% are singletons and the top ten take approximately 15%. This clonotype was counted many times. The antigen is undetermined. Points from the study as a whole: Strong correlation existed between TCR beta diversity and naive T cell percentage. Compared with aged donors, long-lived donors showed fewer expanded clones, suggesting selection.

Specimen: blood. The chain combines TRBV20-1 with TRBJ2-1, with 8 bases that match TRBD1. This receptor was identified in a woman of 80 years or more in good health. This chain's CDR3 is CSARKTGGGNEQFF. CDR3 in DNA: TGCAGTGCTAGAAAAACAGGGGGTGGGAATGAGCAGTTCTTC.